This TCR beta chain derives from a study of Ad26.COV2.S vaccination and SARS-CoV-2 variants (dated by TCRdb to the early 2020s). Regarding the study in general: Sequencing of the TCRbeta repertoire served to evaluate the specificity and breadth of SARS-CoV-2-reactive T cell receptors following Ad26.COV2.S vaccination. The TCR-sequenced set comprised approximately 32 samples: approximately 19 Ad26.COV2.S vaccine recipients, 5 placebo recipients and 8 SARS-CoV-2 convalescent individuals. Here is what the overall study found, with its caveats: Substantial breadth of spike-specific CD8+ and CD4+ T cell responses was reported after vaccination. Higher spike-specific TCR breadth was observed in Ad26.COV2.S recipients than in placebo recipients (P = 0.0014). According to the authors, total T cell responses may have been underestimated by the TCR breadth and depth analyses. Vaccine and placebo recipients had comparable non-spike TCR breadth, which fits with the vaccine containing only spike.

The time point label, as the study defines it: individuals recovered from natural SARS-CoV-2 infection. Of note for this clone: What antigen it recognizes has not been identified. No per-base quality is available; no much larger clone lies one base away.

The immunoSEQ Assay was the method used to sequence TCRbeta CDR3 regions. After extraction, genomic DNA underwent amplification by bias-controlled multiplex PCR, followed by high-throughput sequencing. The published analysis was carried out like this. To quantify the absolute abundance of every unique TCRbeta CDR3 region, sequences were collapsed and filtered. T cell fraction was estimated by normalizing TCRbeta template counts to usable DNA, with usable DNA measured through amplification of reference genes found in all nucleated cells. Repertoire TCRs were annotated as SARS-CoV-2-specific by exact matching of V gene, CDR3 amino acid sequence and J gene to a known reactive TCR set. The reference SARS-CoV-2 TCR set came from MIRA and was filtered for enrichment in COVID-19-positive ImmuneCODE repertoires, removing public or cross-reactive TCRs. Using the MIRA antigens, annotated TCRs were further analysed by specific ORF or by position within an ORF. Breadth was defined as the number of annotated unique rearrangements divided by the total number of unique productive rearrangements, and depth was defined as the summed frequency of the annotated unique rearrangements. Two-sided Wilcoxon rank-sum tests were applied when comparing TCR breadth between groups. TCRdb provides this immuneACCESS table in a form limited to in-frame rearrangements. Some clones are lacking; in checked studies, under half of them reflect an unresolved V gene, and why the rest are absent is not known. V and J calls and clone size come straight from that table; D and trimming were deduced from the DNA. This sample holds 150,000 to 200,000 clones; roughly 87% were observed only once. 5.9% of the sample lies in the top ten.

The origin of this receptor is a human donor who had recovered from COVID-19. This specimen consisted of peripheral blood, obtained after recovery from COVID-19.

The nucleotide sequence reads TGTGCCAGCAGCGTAGAGGCTAGCGGGGCTCTTTCTGCCAAAAACATTCAGTACTTC. The translation is CASSVEASGALSAKNIQYF. The chain uses TRBV7-8 and TRBJ2-4, and 9 junction bases match TRBD2. V ends up 5 bases short and J 1 base short, with an unmatched junction base count of 15. In the germline V gene, CDR1 corresponds to SGHVS and CDR2 to FQNEAQ. Its CDR3 holds 19 amino acids, cysteine through phenylalanine. Only the CDR3 DNA stays, 57 bases, in frame from base 1. The CDR3, completed at both ends by the reference TRBV7-8 and TRBJ2-4 genes, gives the full variable domain GAGVSQSPRYKVAKRGQDVALRCDPISGHVSLFWYQQALGQGPEFLTYFQNEAQLDKSGLPSDRFFAERPEGSVSTLKIQRTQQEDSAVYLCASSVEASGALSAKNIQYFGAGTRLSVL.